This is a list of T cell receptor beta chains from one sample in a study of OX40 agonist ivuxolimab in advanced cancers. Produced via immunoSEQ multiplex PCR; TCRdb's table is partial and in-frame only. The table has tens of thousands of clones, 84% seen once; the top ten hold under 8.5%. The starting material was CD4+ or CD8+ T cells sorted from blood, obtained in a trial of the OX40 agonist ivuxolimab. The receptor set was obtained from an adult with an advanced solid tumor such as melanoma, head and neck, liver or kidney cancer. CDR3s include the opening cysteine and the closing phenylalanine or tryptophan. The D gene is left open where the match is weak. Clone size is given for some rows only: seen once, a few or many times, or a class if the clone is expanded.

j_call | d_call | v_call | clone_size | cdr3_aa | cdr3_nt
TRBJ2-2 | - | TRBV7-6 | - | CASSLEGATGELFF | TGTGCCAGCAGCTTAGAGGGAGCTACCGGGGAGCTGTTTTTT
TRBJ2-5 | TRBD1 | TRBV5-1 | - | CASSPRQGEEETQYF | TGCGCCAGCAGCCCAAGACAGGGTGAGGAAGAGACCCAGTACTTC
TRBJ1-2 | - | TRBV5-4 | few | CASRRDPSNYGYTF | TGTGCCAGCAGGCGGGATCCATCAAACTATGGCTACACCTTC
TRBJ2-7 | - | TRBV19 | - | CASSIYRGGNYEQYF | TGTGCCAGTAGTATCTACAGGGGGGGGAACTACGAGCAGTACTTC
TRBJ2-5 | TRBD2 | TRBV5-5 | - | CASSLELAGGRETQYF | TGTGCCAGCAGCTTGGAGCTAGCGGGAGGGCGGGAGACCCAGTACTTC
TRBJ1-1 | - | TRBV6-5 | - | CASIKSGSTEAFF | TGTGCCAGCATCAAATCAGGGTCCACTGAAGCTTTCTTT
TRBJ2-3 | TRBD2 | TRBV13 | - | CASSRGLDRQYF | TGTGCCAGCAGCCGGGGACTAGACAGGCAGTATTTT
TRBJ2-6 | - | TRBV19 | - | CASKDGGANVLTF | TGTGCCAGTAAAGATGGAGGGGCCAACGTCCTGACTTTC
TRBJ1-3 | TRBD1 | TRBV10-2 | - | CASSEKGAAGNTIYF | TGCGCCAGCAGTGAGAAGGGGGCGGCTGGAAACACCATATATTTT
TRBJ2-7 | - | TRBV7-2 | - | CASRDSSYEQYF | TGTGCCAGCAGGGACAGTTCCTACGAGCAGTACTTC
TRBJ1-5 | TRBD1 | TRBV4-2 | - | CASSQGTGLQPQHF | TGTGCCAGCAGCCAAGGGACAGGGCTTCAGCCCCAGCATTTT
TRBJ2-5 | - | TRBV25-1 | - | CASSDLGMGVGETQYF | TGTGCCAGCAGTGACCTAGGGATGGGAGTGGGGGAGACCCAGTACTTC
TRBJ1-1 | - | TRBV21-1 | once | CASSKGGGQGTMNTEAFF | TGTGCCAGCAGCAAGGGAGGGGGACAGGGAACGATGAACACTGAAGCTTTCTTT